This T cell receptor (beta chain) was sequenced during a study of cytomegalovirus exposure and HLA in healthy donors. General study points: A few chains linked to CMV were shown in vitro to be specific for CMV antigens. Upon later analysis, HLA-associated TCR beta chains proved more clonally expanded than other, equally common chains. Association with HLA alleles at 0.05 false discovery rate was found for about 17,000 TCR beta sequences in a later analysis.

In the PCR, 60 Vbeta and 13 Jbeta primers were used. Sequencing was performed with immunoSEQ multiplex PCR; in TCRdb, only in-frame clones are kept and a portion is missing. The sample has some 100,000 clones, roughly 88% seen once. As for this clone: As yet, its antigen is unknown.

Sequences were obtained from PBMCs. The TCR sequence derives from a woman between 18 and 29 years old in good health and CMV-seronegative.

The CDR3: CARVTSKTDSYEQYF. The DNA of the CDR3 is TGTGCCAGAGTAACATCGAAGACAGACTCCTACGAGCAGTACTTC. The rearrangement uses TRBV5-3 and TRBJ2-7; D is possibly TRBD1 (5 bases). TRBV5-3 counts as an open reading frame of uncertain function. V lost 7 bases to trimming and J lost 0 bases, with 17 bases between them. The CDR3 contains 15 residues.